This T cell receptor (beta chain) originates from a study of T cell clonality in common variable immunodeficiency. Control and CVID samples contributed equal amounts of genomic DNA. Assay: immunoSEQ multiplex PCR; the TCRdb copy retains only in-frame clones and omits some. The sample contains tens of thousands of clones, none of them singletons. This clone was detected a few times. This sequence may be a read error, since a much larger clone differs from it by one base. The origin of this receptor is a person aged 18-69 years in good health. Sequenced input: peripheral blood mononuclear cells.

The covered CDR3 bases are TGTGCCAGCCGGGACAGGGACTACGAG. Translated, it gives CASRDRDYE. The whole CDR3 protein is CASRDRDYEQYF. The V gene is TRBV19, the J gene TRBJ2-7; 9 bases are a match to TRBD1. The sequenced fragment ends 3 residues before the CDR3 boundary, so the rest is inferred from the germline J gene. V shed 9 bases and J 3 bases; nucleotides not matched to a gene: 3. This CDR3 is built from 12 residues. Germline V CDR1 and CDR2: LNHDA, SQIVND (reference sequence).